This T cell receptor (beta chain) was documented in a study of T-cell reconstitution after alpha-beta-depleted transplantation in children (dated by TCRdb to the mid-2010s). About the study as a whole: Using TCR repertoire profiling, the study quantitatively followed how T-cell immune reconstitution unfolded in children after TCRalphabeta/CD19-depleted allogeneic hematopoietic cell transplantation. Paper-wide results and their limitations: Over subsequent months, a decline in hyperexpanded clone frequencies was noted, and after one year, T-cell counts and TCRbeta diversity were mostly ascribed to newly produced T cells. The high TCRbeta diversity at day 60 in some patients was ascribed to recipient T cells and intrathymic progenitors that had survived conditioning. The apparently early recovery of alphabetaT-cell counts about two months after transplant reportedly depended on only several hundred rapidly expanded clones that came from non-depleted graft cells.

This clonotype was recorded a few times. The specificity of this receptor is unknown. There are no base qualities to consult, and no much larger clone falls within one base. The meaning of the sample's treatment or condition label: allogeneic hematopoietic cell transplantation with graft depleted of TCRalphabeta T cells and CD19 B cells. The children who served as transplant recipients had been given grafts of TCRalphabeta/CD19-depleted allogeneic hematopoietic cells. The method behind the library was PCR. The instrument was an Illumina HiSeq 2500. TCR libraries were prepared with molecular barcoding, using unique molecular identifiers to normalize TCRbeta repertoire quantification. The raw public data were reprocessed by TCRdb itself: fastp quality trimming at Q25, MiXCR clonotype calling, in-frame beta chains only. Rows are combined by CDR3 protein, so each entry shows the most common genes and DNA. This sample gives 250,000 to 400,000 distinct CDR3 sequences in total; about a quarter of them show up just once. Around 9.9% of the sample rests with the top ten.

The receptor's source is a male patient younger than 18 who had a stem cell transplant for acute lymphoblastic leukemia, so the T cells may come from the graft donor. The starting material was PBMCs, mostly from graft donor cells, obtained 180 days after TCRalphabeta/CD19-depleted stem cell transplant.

The CDR3 protein: CASSPGGLAGSKTQYF. The nucleotide sequence reads as follows: TGTGCCAGCAGTCCCGGGGGGCTAGCGGGATCAAAGACCCAGTACTTC. This chain joins TRBV27 to TRBJ2-5; the central 9 bases match TRBD2. The CDR3 covers 16 residues, taking in both the cysteine and the phenylalanine. Only CDR3 DNA remains: 48 bases, in frame from the first base. V has 5 bases trimmed and J has 6 bases trimmed; junction bases matching no gene number 13. In the germline V gene (reference sequence), CDR1 corresponds to MNHEY and CDR2 to SMNVEV.